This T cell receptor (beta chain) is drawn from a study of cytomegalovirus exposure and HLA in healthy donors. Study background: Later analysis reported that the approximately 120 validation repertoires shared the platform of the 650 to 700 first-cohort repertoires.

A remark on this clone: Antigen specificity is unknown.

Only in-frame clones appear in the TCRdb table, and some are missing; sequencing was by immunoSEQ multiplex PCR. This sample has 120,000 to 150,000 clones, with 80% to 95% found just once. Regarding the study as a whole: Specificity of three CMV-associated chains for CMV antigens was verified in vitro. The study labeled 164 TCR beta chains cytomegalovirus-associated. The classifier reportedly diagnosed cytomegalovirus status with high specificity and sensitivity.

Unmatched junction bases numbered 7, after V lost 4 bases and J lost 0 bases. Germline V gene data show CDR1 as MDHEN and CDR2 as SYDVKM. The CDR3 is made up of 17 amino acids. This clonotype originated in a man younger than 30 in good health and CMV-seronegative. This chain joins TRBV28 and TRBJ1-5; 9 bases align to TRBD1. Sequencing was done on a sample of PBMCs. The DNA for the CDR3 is TGTGCCAGCAGTTCGGGGACAGGGAAAAGTAGCAATCAGCCCCAGCATTTT. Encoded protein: CASSSGTGKSSNQPQHF.